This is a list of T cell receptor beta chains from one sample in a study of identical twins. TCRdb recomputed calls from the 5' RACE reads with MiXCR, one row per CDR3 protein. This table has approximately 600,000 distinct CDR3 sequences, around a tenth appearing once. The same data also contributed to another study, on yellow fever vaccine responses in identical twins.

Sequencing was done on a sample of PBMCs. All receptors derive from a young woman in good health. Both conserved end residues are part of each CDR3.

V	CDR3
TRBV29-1	CSVEESTYEQYF
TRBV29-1	CSAPNPEQFF
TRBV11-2	CASTSSRVNTEAFF
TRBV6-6	CASSSGRNQPQHF
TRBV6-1	CASSRAGGIYEQYF
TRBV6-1	CASSESGSSYEQYF
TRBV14	CASSPPLGLAGGHEQFF
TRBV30	CAWSEADYEQYF
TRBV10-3	CAISENNSYNSPLHF
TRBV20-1	CSASETVSPYEQYF
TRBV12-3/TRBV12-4	CASSLTGVGKYNEQFF
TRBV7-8	CASSLAIGVAEISTDTQYF
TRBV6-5	CASSYSRAATNEKLFF
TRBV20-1	CSAMDNGDSQPQHF
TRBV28	CASSHLGQPGRQETQYF
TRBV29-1	CSARLAGISNEQFF
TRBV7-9	CASSFATGTSGTDTQYF
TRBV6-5	CAGIGGLETQYF
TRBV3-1	CASSHAGIEQIF
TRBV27	CASSGILMASEQYF
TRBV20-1	CSARMGGDQPQHF
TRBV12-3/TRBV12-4	CASSLQGAAGELFF
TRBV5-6	CASSLQGVDGELFF
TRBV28	CASSRYGKSYEQYF
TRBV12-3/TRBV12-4	CASRPSGTNTGELFF
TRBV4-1	CASSQAGTSAYEQYF
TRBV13	CASSLRAGENNQPQHF
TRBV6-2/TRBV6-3	CASSRSGGYEQYF
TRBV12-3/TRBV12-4	CASSWGGRTGELFF
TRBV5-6	CASSLGGGGHYEQYF
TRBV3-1	CASSQEGGGGLYEQYF
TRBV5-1	CASSLGSEGEQYF
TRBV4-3	CASSQHLTGTGTVADTQYF
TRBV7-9	CASSLVTSLNEQFF
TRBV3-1	CASSRLIAQSYNEQFF
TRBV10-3	CAISELRDTQYF
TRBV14	CASSPRGGSRTGELFF
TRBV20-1	CSAPKAGVNNEQFF
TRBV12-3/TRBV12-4	CASSPGHQSYEQYF
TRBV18	CASSPSVKETQYF
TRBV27	CASSPLGQDQETQYF
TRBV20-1	CSAPREAKNIQYF
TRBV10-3	CAISTSSGSLRTDTQYF
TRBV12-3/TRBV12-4	CASSLARGVKAFF
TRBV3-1	CASSQAEGGEQYF
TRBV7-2	CASSAGAVGSGANVLTF
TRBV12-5	CASDELRDREIYEQYF
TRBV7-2	CASSSTSGGATEQFF
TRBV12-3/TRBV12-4	CASSLISAPQAEAFF
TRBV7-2	CASGWVYNEQFF
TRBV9	CASSALGISSYEQYF
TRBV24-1	CATSGPGLARPGELFF
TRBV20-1	CSVERDEQYF
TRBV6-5	CASSYVEPASYNEQFF
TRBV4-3	CASSQARGTYEQYF
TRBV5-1	CASSLGGGEAGELFF
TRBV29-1	CSARKTTSGKIADTQYF